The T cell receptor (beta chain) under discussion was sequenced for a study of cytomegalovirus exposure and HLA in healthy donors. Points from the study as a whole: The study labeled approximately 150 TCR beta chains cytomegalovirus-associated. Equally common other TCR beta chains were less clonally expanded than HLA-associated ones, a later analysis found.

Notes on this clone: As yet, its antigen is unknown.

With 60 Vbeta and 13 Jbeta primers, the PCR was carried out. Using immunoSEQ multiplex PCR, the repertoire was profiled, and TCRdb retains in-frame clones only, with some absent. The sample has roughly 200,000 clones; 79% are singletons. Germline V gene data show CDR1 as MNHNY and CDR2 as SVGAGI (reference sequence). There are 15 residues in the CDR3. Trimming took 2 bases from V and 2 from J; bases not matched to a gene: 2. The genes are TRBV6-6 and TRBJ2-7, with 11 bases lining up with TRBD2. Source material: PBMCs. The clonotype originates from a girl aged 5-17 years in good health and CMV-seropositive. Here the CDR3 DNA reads TGTGCCAGCAGTTACGGACTAGCGGGTGCCTACGAGCAGTACTTC. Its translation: CASSYGLAGAYEQYF.